By share, the clone carrying this TCR delta chain counts as medium-sized (0.01 to 0.1%). Its antigen remains unidentified. Other DNA sequences in this sample translate to the same CDR3. The sample belongs to a study of γδ T cells in repeated Plasmodium falciparum infection. Gammadelta T cells were flow-sorted from PBMC into Vgamma9/Vdelta2+ and Vdelta2-negative populations for bulk analysis. Both TRG and TRD chains were sequenced from each sorted sample. With CATT, TCRdb re-called clones from the multiplex PCR reads. Of roughly 90,000 delta-chain clones listed, over 0.75% were seen once; the top ten hold more than 9%. The CDR3 is 24 residues long. CDR1 and CDR2 (germline): TSWWSYY, QGS. V shed 2 bases, J shed 0 bases, and the junction held 17 bases outside the gene matches. General study results and limits: Vdelta2-negative gammadelta repertoires appeared less diverse and less shared in Malian than Australian children.

This clonotype was obtained from a pool of human donors (malaria-infected and uninfected, not separated). V usage is TRDV1 and J usage is TRDJ3; the match to TRDD3 covers 12 bases. Sequencing input: gamma-delta T cells from blood. As DNA, the CDR3 is TGTGCTCTTGGGGAAAGGCCCTACCTTCCAACTGGGGGATACTTCTCCTGGGACACCCGACAGATGTTTTTC. Protein product: CALGERPYLPTGGYFSWDTRQMFF.